This T cell receptor beta chain was identified during a study of blood T cell repertoires in COVID-19. The assay was immunoSEQ multiplex PCR, and TCRdb's table has in-frame clones only and misses some. The sample lists fewer than 450,000 clones, approximately 90% occurring once. In regard to this clone: Germline and junction disagree at one end, which may indicate a read error.

Participants, about 18 to 90 years old, spanned fewer than 30 US areas. Participant-given clinical history determined each cohort assignment. Germline V gene data show CDR1 as SSHAT and CDR2 as FNYEAQ (reference sequence). CDR3 size: 16 residues. This clonotype was sampled from a woman aged 18-30 years who had recovered from COVID-19. Sequenced input: PBMCs or T cells enriched from blood (not recorded which). The chain couples TRBV7-7 to TRBJ1-6, with D possibly being TRBD1 (5 bases). The CDR3 coding sequence is TGTGCTAGCAGCTTACTGGGGCCTAGATGCAATTCACCCCTCCACTTT. Amino acids: CASSLLGPRCNSPLHF.